This T cell receptor beta chain stems from a study of T cell changes during pregnancy in multiple sclerosis. The length of the CDR3 is 14 residues. V shed 4 bases and J 7 bases; nucleotides not matched to a gene: 7. The V gene's germline CDR1 is MNHNS and CDR2 SASEGT. This clone was seen once. Measured with immunoSEQ multiplex PCR; TCRdb has only the in-frame clones, and not every one. The table has approximately 50,000 clones, approximately 94% seen once. The J gene is TRBJ2-1, the V gene TRBV6-1; 7 bases fit TRBD1. This receptor was identified in a female donor with multiple sclerosis, enrolled in a pregnancy study. Sequencing was performed on CD4+ T cells from peripheral blood mononuclear cells, taken in the third trimester of pregnancy. The CDR3 DNA follows: TGTGCCAGCAGTGTTACAGGGGTTTTTAATGAGCAGTTCTTC. Translated, it gives CASSVTGVFNEQFF.